Detailed here is one T cell receptor (beta chain). The antigen remains undetermined. At testing, patients were 2 to 39 years old, with reduced naive and increased memory T-cell proportions. Regulatory (CD25-high CD127-low) and conventional (CD25-low CD127-high) CD4+ T cells were sorted separately. Primers: 52 TRBV forward and 13 TRBJ reverse. The assay was immunoSEQ multiplex PCR, and TCRdb's table has in-frame clones only and misses some. The table lists 32,000 or so clones, about 90% of them singletons. Trimming took 9 bases from V and 5 from J; bases not matched to a gene: 14. This CDR3 contains 15 residues. CDR1 is SGHRS and CDR2 is YFSETQ in the germline V gene. This sample is drawn from a study of regulatory T cells. Study-level points and caveats: Regulatory T cells showed the strongest V-J pair restriction and V/J gene skewing among patient repertoires. Hydrophobic residues at CDR3 positions 6 and 7 were enriched in conventional CD4+ T cells of CD3G-deficient patients.

The origin of this receptor is a person aged 18-29 years with CD3G deficiency. Input material: conventional CD4+ T cells sorted from blood. This chain joins TRBV5-1 and TRBJ2-5; 9 positions match TRBD2. CDR3 DNA sequence: TGCGCCAACCTACTACTAGCGGGTGCCCTTGAGACCCAGTACTTC. Translating gives CANLLLAGALETQYF.